Below, 28 T cell receptor beta chains from the same sample are listed, as sequenced in a study of blood T cell repertoires in COVID-19. Assay: immunoSEQ multiplex PCR; the TCRdb copy retains only in-frame clones and omits some. The table records around 53,000 clones, over 90% of them present only once. Sequenced input: peripheral blood. The receptors were sampled from a human donor in a cohort sampled during active COVID-19.

This clone was seen a handful of times. The chain uses TRBV7-3 and TRBJ1-6, with D unresolved. The germline CDR1 and CDR2 sequences are SGHTA and FQGTGA. The CDR3 runs to 13 residues. Trimming removed 3 bases from V and 8 bases from J, with 8 bases in between. CDR3 residues: CASSLTPDSPLHF. The CDR3 DNA reads TGTGCCAGCAGCTTGACTCCGGATTCACCCCTCCACTTT.

This chain connects TRBV6-5 to TRBJ1-6; the D is unclear. With 0 bases removed from V and 7 bases from J, the gap between germline ends came to 7 bases. Germline V gene data show CDR1 as MNHEY and CDR2 as SVGAGI. CDR3 length: 14 amino acids. The CDR3 bases are TGTGCCAGCAGTTACTCGAAACGGAATTCACCCCTCCACTTT. Protein product: CASSYSKRNSPLHF.

A word on this clone: Sequence at one end of the junction differs from germline and may be a read error. The rearrangement uses TRBV2 and TRBJ2-1, with D possibly being TRBD1 or TRBD2 (5 bases each). This CDR3 is built from 12 residues. From germline, CDR1 is SNHLY and CDR2 FYNNEI. Here the CDR3 DNA reads TGTGCCAGCAGGGAAGAGGGGTTAGAGCAGTTCTTC. Protein sequence: CASREEGLEQFF.

The CDR3 nucleotides are TGTGCCATCACCCCCGTCCCCTACACAGATACGCAGTATTTT. It encodes CAITPVPYTDTQYF. The chain has TRBV10-3 and TRBJ2-3; D remains ambiguous. Germline CDR1 reads ENHRY; CDR2 reads SYGVKD. With 7 bases removed from V and 2 bases from J, the gap between germline ends came to 13 bases. This CDR3 is 14 amino acids long.

The chain employs TRBV6-1 and TRBJ2-5; maybe TRBD2 (7 bases). Trimming removed 2 bases at V and 4 bases at J, with 17 bases between. The germline gives CDR1 MNHNS, CDR2 SASEGT. The CDR3 consists of 16 residues. The CDR3 region has the DNA TGTGCCAGCAGTGAAACCCCACAGGGCGGGAGAGAGACCCAGTACTTC. It specifies CASSETPQGGRETQYF.

The rearrangement joins TRBV12-3 or TRBV12-4 to TRBJ1-2, with D tentatively TRBD1 (5 bases). This CDR3 region has 11 residues. V was trimmed by 6 bases and J by 7 bases, leaving 9 bases between them. The CDR3 nucleotides are TGTGCCAGCAGGCAGGGAGGTGGCTACACCTTC. Protein sequence: CASRQGGGYTF.

This chain connects TRBV9 to TRBJ1-2; TRBD1 matches at 10 bases. The V gene's germline CDR1 is SGDLS and CDR2 YYNGEE. Germline trimming cut 6 bases from V and 8 bases from J; bases unmatched to any gene: 19. The CDR3 runs to 17 residues. The CDR3 is CASTKGKSGTGARGYTF. The CDR3 DNA follows: TGTGCCAGCACCAAAGGGAAATCCGGGACAGGGGCTCGAGGCTACACCTTC. Variable domain in full (rest from reference TRBV9 and TRBJ1-2): DSGVTQTPKHLITATGQRVTLRCSPRSGDLSVYWYQQSLDQGLQFLIQYYNGEERAKGNILERFSAQQFPDLHSELNLSSLELGDSALYFCASTKGKSGTGARGYTFGSGTRLTVV.

This clone was seen more than once but under ten times. The chain is built from TRBV2 and TRBJ1-5, with D perhaps TRBD1 (5 bases). Trimming removed 8 bases at V and 6 bases at J, with 14 bases between. The CDR3 runs 13 residues. Per the germline V gene, CDR1 is SNHLY and CDR2 is FYNNEI. The CDR3 DNA is TGTGCCAGCGGGGTGATGGGGGGTCAGCCCCAGCATTTT. Its protein product is CASGVMGGQPQHF.

This chain joins TRBV5-1 and TRBJ2-1; tentatively, D is TRBD1 (5 bases). The CDR3 extends over 14 amino acids. Trimming took 4 bases from V and 11 from J, leaving 19 bases between them. Germline V gene lookup returns CDR1 SGHRS and CDR2 YFSETQ. DNA of the CDR3: TGCGCCAGCAGCCCGGACATTAACCAGGGTAAGCAGTTCTTC. The encoded protein is CASSPDINQGKQFF. Drawing the rest from reference TRBV5-1 and TRBJ2-1, the complete variable domain is KAGVTQTPRYLIKTRGQQVTLSCSPISGHRSVSWYQQTPGQGLQFLFEYFSETQRNKGNFPGRFSGRQFSNSRSEMNVSTLELGDSALYLCASSPDINQGKQFFGPGTRLTVL.

The rearrangement links TRBV18 to TRBJ1-5; the D gene is possibly TRBD1 (5 bases). Germline V gene data show CDR1 as KGHSH and CDR2 as LQKENI. This CDR3 contains 16 residues. V lost 1 base and J lost 6, with 16 bases in between. The CDR3 bases are TGTGCCAGCTCACCACTCCCGGGGGATTTGGGTCAGCCCCAGCATTTT. Translating gives CASSPLPGDLGQPQHF.

CDR3 bases: TGCGCCAGCAGCTTGGGCGGGATTAGCACAGATACGCAGTATTTT. Its protein product is CASSLGGISTDTQYF. This rearrangement joins TRBV5-1 to TRBJ2-3, with D perhaps TRBD2 (6 bases). The V and J ends lost 0 bases and 0 bases respectively, with 8 bases between them. The germline V gene encodes CDR1 SGHRS and CDR2 YFSETQ. There are 15 residues in the CDR3.

The chain uses TRBV5-8 and TRBJ1-4; TRBD1 matches at 9 bases. The ends lost 4 bases at V and 8 bases at J; junction bases unmatched: 12. Germline V lookup: CDR1 SGHTS, CDR2 YDEGEE. The CDR3 runs to 16 residues. The CDR3 DNA reads as TGTGCCAGCAGCAGACGCCGGGACAGGGCGTCCGAAAAACTGTTTTTT. Translating gives CASSRRRDRASEKLFF. Filled out from reference TRBV5-8 and TRBJ1-4, the complete variable domain reads EAGVTQSPTHLIKTRGQQATLRCSPISGHTSVYWYQQALGLGLQFLLWYDEGEERNRGNFPPRFSGRQFPNYSSELNVNALELEDSALYLCASSRRRDRASEKLFFGSGTQLSVL.

The V call is TRBV7-2, the J call TRBJ1-2; D not certain. The CDR3 has 15 amino acids. Germline lookup yields CDR1 SGHTA and CDR2 FQGNSA. V shed 5 bases and J shed 6 bases, with 19 bases lying between them. The CDR3 coding sequence is TGTGCCAGCAGCCGTTATATTGAGGGTCAGAATGGCTACACCTTC. It yields the protein CASSRYIEGQNGYTF.

The chain couples TRBV5-1 to TRBJ2-1; 7 bases are shared with TRBD2. Germline lookup yields CDR1 SGHRS and CDR2 YFSETQ. The CDR3 extends over 20 amino acids. After removal of 3 bases from V and 2 bases from J, the junction contained 20 bases not matched to a gene. CDR3 sequence reads: CASSSNRDYEPNVPYNEQFF. In DNA form, the CDR3 reads TGCGCCAGCAGCTCAAACCGGGACTACGAGCCTAATGTCCCCTACAATGAGCAGTTCTTC.

This clone was found a few times. DNA for the CDR3: TGTGCCAGCAGCCAAGATTGGACAGGGGGCAAATCACCCCTCCACTTT. Its protein is CASSQDWTGGKSPLHF. The genes are TRBV3-1 (or the pseudogene TRBV3-2) and TRBJ1-6, with 11 bases aligning to TRBD1. The germline CDR1 and CDR2 sequences are LGHDT and YNNKEL (reference sequence). The CDR3 has 16 residues. V was pared by 0 bases and J by 10 bases, with 5 bases of the junction left unmatched.

The J gene is TRBJ2-2, the V gene TRBV24-1; weak D call: TRBD2 (6 bases). The V gene's germline CDR1 is KGHDR and CDR2 SFDVKD. The CDR3 has 12 residues. The V end lost 8 bases, the J end lost 6 bases, and 9 bases lay between the germline ends. The CDR3 reads CATKASAGELFF. CDR3 in DNA: TGTGCCACCAAAGCTAGCGCCGGGGAGCTGTTTTTT.

The chain combines TRBV6-1 with TRBJ2-3; weak D call: TRBD2 (6 bases). The CDR3 loop spans 18 amino acids. V lost 4 bases and J lost 2, with 22 bases in between. Per the germline V gene, CDR1 is MNHNS and CDR2 is SASEGT. CDR3 amino acids: CASSVEVGSAGNTDTQYF. CDR3 nucleotides: TGTGCCAGCAGTGTGGAAGTGGGTAGCGCGGGAAACACAGATACGCAGTATTTT.

The genes are TRBV4-2 and TRBJ1-3; TRBD1 matches 8 bases. With 0 bases clipped from V and 2 bases from J, the junction kept 6 bases outside the gene matches. The germline V gene encodes CDR1 LGHNA and CDR2 YNFKEQ. The CDR3 spans 17 residues. The CDR3 spells CASSQDRQGRTGNTIYF. DNA of the CDR3: TGTGCCAGCAGCCAAGACCGACAGGGGAGAACTGGAAACACCATATATTTT.

The chain has TRBV5-5 and TRBJ2-7; the D gene is possibly TRBD2 (6 bases). The V and J ends lost 4 bases and 0 bases respectively, with 11 bases between them. The CDR3 is 14 amino acids. Per germline, CDR1 SGHKS and CDR2 YYEKEE (reference sequence). CDR3 in amino acids: CASSPGDNSYEQYF. The DNA for the CDR3 is TGTGCCAGCAGCCCGGGGGATAACTCCTACGAGCAGTACTTC.

The chain couples TRBV5-1 to TRBJ1-1, with 8 nucleotides matching TRBD1. This CDR3 has 15 amino acids. The germline V gene encodes CDR1 SGHRS and CDR2 YFSETQ. With 5 bases clipped from V and 7 bases from J, the junction kept 13 bases outside the gene matches. The CDR3 nucleotides are TGCGCCAGCAGTTGGAAGACCGGGACAGGCCTTGAAGCTTTCTTT. Residues: CASSWKTGTGLEAFF.

The rearrangement uses TRBV27 and TRBJ2-7, with 11 bases fitting TRBD2. The length of the CDR3 is 14 residues. Germline-derived CDR1 and CDR2 are MNHEY and SMNVEV (reference sequence). Losses at the gene ends were 6 bases for V and 4 bases for J; bases not matched to a gene: 5. The CDR3 bases are TGTGCCAGCAGACCGACTAGCGGGACGTACGAGCAGTACTTC. This gives the protein CASRPTSGTYEQYF.

The rearrangement uses TRBV19 and TRBJ1-1; maybe TRBD1 (6 bases). Between the trimmed V and J ends, which lost 5 bases and 1 base, there was a span of 11 bases. The germline CDR1 and CDR2 sequences are LNHDA and SQIVND (reference sequence). The CDR3 runs to 14 residues. In DNA form, the CDR3 reads TGTGCCAGTAGTTCTACAGGGTGGAACACTGAAGCTTTCTTT. Protein product: CASSSTGWNTEAFF.

The genes are TRBV11-2 and TRBJ1-1; no firm D call. Trimming left V 5 bases short and J 1 base short, with 8 bases between. The germline CDR1 and CDR2 sequences are SGHAT and FQNNGV. The CDR3 has 13 amino acids. The CDR3 coding sequence is TGTGCCAGCAGCGTACACCAGAACACTGAAGCTTTCTTT. This translates into CASSVHQNTEAFF.

The V gene is TRBV7-2, the J gene TRBJ2-7; the D is unclear. CDR1 is SGHTA and CDR2 is FQGNSA in the germline V gene. Trimming took off 6 bases at V and 0 bases at J, with 12 bases between the two ends. The CDR3 extends over 14 amino acids. CDR3: CASSKESSSYEQYF. In DNA form, the CDR3 reads TGTGCCAGCAGTAAGGAGTCCAGCTCCTACGAGCAGTACTTC.

V and J are TRBV10-3 and TRBJ2-3, with 11 positions matching TRBD2. CDR1 is ENHRY, CDR2 SYGVKD, per germline. V gave up 10 bases and J gave up 1 base; unmatched junction bases: 1. The CDR3 loop spans 13 amino acids. CDR3 nucleotide sequence: TGTGCCACGGGACTAGCGGGCACAGATACGCAGTATTTT. Translating gives CATGLAGTDTQYF.

J is TRBJ1-6 and V is TRBV7-2; maybe TRBD1 (5 bases). CDR3 length: 13 residues. V was shortened by 5 bases and J by 8 bases, with 10 bases between the two germline ends. The germline V gene has CDR1 SGHTA and CDR2 FQGNSA. The CDR3 DNA reads as TGTGCCAGCAGCCCACCCAGGGATTCACCCCTCCACTTT. Its protein is CASSPPRDSPLHF.

The V call is TRBV6-6, the J call TRBJ1-4, with 7 bases matching TRBD1. Germline V gene sequence: CDR1 MNHNY, CDR2 SVGAGI (reference sequence). This CDR3 comprises 16 residues. V shed 2 bases, J shed 6 bases, and the junction held 9 bases outside the gene matches. The CDR3 protein is CASSYTGVGEDEKLFF. The CDR3 coding sequence is TGTGCCAGCAGTTACACAGGGGTCGGAGAGGATGAAAAACTGTTTTTT.

In nucleotides, the CDR3 is TGTGCCAGCAGTGTTGGGACAGTTAATTCACCCCTCCACTTT. This encodes CASSVGTVNSPLHF. The rearrangement links TRBV2 to TRBJ1-6; TRBD1 matches at 7 bases. Germline V gives CDR1 SNHLY, CDR2 FYNNEI. V trimming: 4 bases; J trimming: 6 bases; junction bases outside the gene matches: 3. The CDR3 extends over 14 amino acids. Looking up the rest from reference TRBV2 and TRBJ1-6 gives the full variable domain: EPEVTQTPSHQVTQMGQEVILRCVPISNHLYFYWYRQILGQKVEFLVSFYNNEISEKSEIFDDQFSVERPDGSNFTLKIRSTKLEDSAMYFCASSVGTVNSPLHFGNGTRLTVT.